This paragraph reports one T cell receptor (beta chain). Its antigen is unidentified. The data originate from a study of cytotoxic CD8 clonotypes in ibrutinib-treated CLL. For the study at large: Enrolment comprised under twelve relapsed/refractory and roughly 15 treatment-naive patients; 17 to 18 were IGHV unmutated. Study-level points and caveats: Public clonotypes occurred uncommonly; on treatment, they contracted or remained stable. Clonality increased at ibrutinib response, then returned toward baseline at progression.

In germline, CDR1 is SGDLS, CDR2 YYNGEE. The CDR3 covers 14 residues. V shed 0 bases and J shed 10 bases, with 14 bases lying between them. The targeted sequencing depth was 1 in 200,000 to 1 in 1 million T cells. Data came from immunoSEQ multiplex PCR; TCRdb stores just in-frame clones and leaves some out. The sample records fewer than 400,000 clones, 67% being singletons. The TCR sequence derives from a human donor with chronic lymphocytic leukemia. The material sequenced was PBMCs, taken after 36 months of ibrutinib treatment. The V call is TRBV9, the J call TRBJ1-5; D remains unclear. The CDR3 DNA reads TGTGCCAGCAGCGTAGCGGGAGGGCCCCTTCCCCAGCATTTT. Its protein is CASSVAGGPLPQHF.